The next 15 T cell receptor beta chains were all read from a single sample in a study of shared clonotypes between healthy human individuals (dated by TCRdb to 2019 to 2021). The library came from the immunoSEQ multiplex PCR assay. In its TCRdb copy, this immuneACCESS table keeps in-frame sequences only and misses some clones. Where compared with another copy, unresolved V genes explain less than half of these, and the others have no known cause. Recorded for this sample are hundreds of thousands of clones; around 78% of them occurred a single time. The ten largest clones add up to under 2% of the sample. The sequenced material came from memory CD4+ T cells sorted from blood. The cell subset or site label, as the study defines it: CD45RA-negative fraction. These receptors came from a woman aged 25 to 39 in good health.

This clone was detected only once. This chain uses TRBV5-1 with TRBJ1-1, with 8 positions matching TRBD1. From germline, CDR1 is SGHRS and CDR2 YFSETQ. This CDR3 comprises 13 residues. The V and J ends lost 6 bases and 8 bases, in that order; junction bases with no gene match: 9. CDR3 amino acids: CASTNDRGREAFF. The CDR3 nucleotides read TGCGCCAGCACCAATGACAGGGGAAGAGAAGCTTTCTTT.

The chain has TRBV5-1 and TRBJ2-3; TRBD2 agrees at 7 bases. The germline V gene encodes CDR1 SGHRS and CDR2 YFSETQ. V gave up 5 bases and J gave up 4 bases; unmatched junction bases: 13. The CDR3 consists of 16 residues. CDR3 sequence (DNA): TGCGCCAGCAGATTCTATCGGACTAGTCCGGCAGATACGCAGTATTTT. Its protein product is CASRFYRTSPADTQYF.

This chain uses TRBV6-6 with TRBJ2-7; maybe TRBD2 (6 bases). The CDR3 consists of 14 residues. Germline V CDR1 and CDR2: MNHNY, SVGAGI (reference sequence). V gave up 6 bases and J gave up 1 base, with 13 bases separating them. The CDR3, as DNA: TGTGCCAGCAGCGCCGGGACTCGGTCCTACGAGCAGTACTTC. This translates into CASSAGTRSYEQYF.

This clone appeared a few times. For the CDR3, the DNA is TGTGCCAGCAGCCACGGACTAGCGGGAGGATCGAATGAGCAGTTCTTC. Amino acid sequence: CASSHGLAGGSNEQFF. The chain joins TRBV27 to TRBJ2-1, with 14 positions matching TRBD2. The CDR3 loop spans 16 amino acids. Germline V lookup: CDR1 MNHEY, CDR2 SMNVEV (reference sequence). Losses at the gene ends were 6 bases for V and 7 bases for J; bases not matched to a gene: 8.

The chain employs TRBV30 and TRBJ2-1; no clear D. Trimming removed 0 bases from V and 13 bases from J, with 7 bases in between. CDR1 is GTSNPN and CDR2 is SVGIG in the germline V gene (reference sequence). The length of the CDR3 is 10 residues. The CDR3 nucleotides read TGTGCCTGGAGTGTAGGCTCCCAGTTCTTC. This gives the protein CAWSVGSQFF.

The chain joins TRBV19 to TRBJ1-3; perhaps TRBD1 as D (5 bases). This CDR3 is 15 amino acids long. The V end lost 3 bases, the J end lost 3 bases, and 12 bases lay between the germline ends. Germline V gene data show CDR1 as LNHDA and CDR2 as SQIVND (reference sequence). Here the CDR3 reads CASSIVAGDGNTIYF. The CDR3 DNA follows: TGTGCCAGTAGTATCGTGGCGGGGGATGGAAACACCATATATTTT.

The rearrangement joins TRBV7-9 to TRBJ1-2, with D unresolved. The CDR3 covers 13 residues. V lost 4 bases, J lost 8 bases, and 14 bases lay in between. In germline, CDR1 is SEHNR, CDR2 FQNEAQ (reference sequence). The CDR3 DNA reads TGTGCCAGCAGCTATAATGCCGATAACGGCTACACCTTC. Its translation: CASSYNADNGYTF. The entire variable domain, with the rest obtained from reference TRBV7-9 and TRBJ1-2, is as follows: DTGVSQNPRHKITKRGQNVTFRCDPISEHNRLYWYRQTLGQGPEFLTYFQNEAQLEKSRLLSDRFSAERPKGSFSTLEIQRTEQGDSAMYLCASSYNADNGYTFGSGTRLTVV.

This chain joins TRBV5-1 and TRBJ1-3; D ambiguous. Between the trimmed V and J ends, which lost 5 bases and 0 bases, there was a span of 9 bases. This CDR3 region has 14 residues. Germline V CDR1 and CDR2: SGHRS, YFSETQ. Written as DNA, the CDR3 is TGCGCCAGCAGGTCCGAGAGCTCTGGAAACACCATATATTTT. Its protein is CASRSESSGNTIYF.

The chain has TRBV7-8 and TRBJ1-5; weak D call: TRBD1 (5 bases). This CDR3 spans 19 amino acids. Germline V gene lookup returns CDR1 SGHVS and CDR2 FQNEAQ. The V end was cut by 2 bases, the J end by 1 base, with 21 bases between. The CDR3 bases are TGTGCCAGCAGCTTATTACGTCGTGGGGGAGAGAGGAGCAATCAGCCCCAGCATTTT. Its translation is CASSLLRRGGERSNQPQHF.

The chain couples TRBV7-2 to TRBJ1-1; D is possibly TRBD1 (5 bases). The V and J ends lost 11 bases and 5 bases respectively, with 9 bases between them. Germline CDR1 and CDR2: SGHTA and FQGNSA. This CDR3 spans 10 amino acids. The CDR3 is CAEGRTEAFF. The CDR3 region has the DNA TGTGCCGAGGGGCGGACTGAAGCTTTCTTT.

This clone showed up just once. CDR3 loop: CASSSEGQPQHF. CDR3 DNA sequence: TGTGCCAGCAGCTCCGAGGGTCAGCCCCAGCATTTT. The J gene is TRBJ1-5, the V gene TRBV7-9; the D is unclear. There are 12 residues in the CDR3. V gave up 4 bases and J gave up 6 bases, with 7 bases separating them. Germline assignment: CDR1 SEHNR and CDR2 FQNEAQ (reference sequence).

V usage is TRBV20-1 and J usage is TRBJ1-1, with D unresolved. The CDR3 is made up of 11 amino acids. Germline CDR1 DFQATT, CDR2 SNEGSKA (reference sequence). The V end was cut by 4 bases, the J end by 1 base, with 4 bases between. Here the CDR3 reads CSAKENTEAFF. CDR3 nucleotide sequence: TGCAGTGCTAAGGAGAACACTGAAGCTTTCTTT.

As regards this clone: This may arise from a read error, as a much more abundant clone is one base away. The V gene is TRBV18, the J gene TRBJ2-5; 7 nucleotides match TRBD1. CDR1 KGHSH and CDR2 LQKENI come from the germline V gene. CDR3 length equals 14 residues. V was pared by 0 bases and J by 4 bases, with 2 bases of the junction left unmatched. CDR3 coding DNA: TGTGCCAGCTCACCACCGGGACAGCGAGAGACCCAGTACTTC. Translated, it gives CASSPPGQRETQYF.

The chain couples TRBV27 to TRBJ2-7, with a tentative D call TRBD2 (6 bases). Germline CDR1 is MNHEY and CDR2 is SMNVEV (reference sequence). The CDR3 extends over 14 amino acids. The V and J ends lost 10 bases and 3 bases respectively, with 19 bases between them. The CDR3 loop reads CATRQTGLYYEQYF. CDR3 bases: TGTGCCACAAGACAGACGGGACTCTACTACGAGCAGTACTTC.

The gene calls are TRBV29-1 and TRBJ2-7, with a tentative D call TRBD2 (6 bases). This CDR3 comprises 10 residues. Per the germline V gene, CDR1 is SQVTM and CDR2 is ANQGSEA. Trimming took off 7 bases at V and 7 bases at J, with 11 bases between the two ends. In DNA form, the CDR3 reads TGCAGCGCCCGGGACTTTGAGCAGTACTTC. Protein: CSARDFEQYF.